The source of this T cell receptor (beta chain) is a study of blood T cell repertoires in COVID-19. In the study overall: Samples of COVID-19 (acute and convalescent) were obtained from the United States, Italy and Spain. PBMCs, B-cell-depleted T cells, or T cells were the source of the cDNA or gDNA that made up the material.

The germline CDR1 and CDR2 sequences are MDHEN and SYDVKM. V shed 4 bases, J shed 1 base, and the junction held 4 bases outside the gene matches. This CDR3 spans 15 amino acids. TCRdb keeps only in-frame clones here, not all; method: immunoSEQ multiplex PCR. The sample shows about 140,000 clones, around 90% of them seen only once. The sequencing sample was made of peripheral blood. The chain employs TRBV28 and TRBJ1-3; 7 positions agree with TRBD1. The receptor was derived from a woman aged 55 to 70 with acute or convalescent COVID-19. The CDR3 bases are TGTGCCAGCAGTTCCGAGGGGGCGTCTGGAAACACCATATATTTT. Protein sequence: CASSSEGASGNTIYF.